The 7 T cell receptor beta chains reported below all come from one sample, sequenced in a study of T cell repertoires in cytomegalovirus infection. TCRdb redid the calling of the reads with MiXCR, one entry per CDR3 protein. The data show about 530,000 distinct CDR3 sequences, 26% seen once. Sample: PBMCs. These receptors were taken from a human donor in good health (CMV status not recorded). Some clones in this sample may be carry-over from other donors' samples.

CDR3 sequence (DNA): TGTGCCTGGAGTAACTTCCCGGGACAGGGGGCTGAAACTGAAGCTTTCTTT. This sequence encodes CAWSNFPGQGAETEAFF. This chain uses TRBV30 with TRBJ1-1, with TRBD1 identical over 12 bases. With 2 bases clipped from V and 5 bases from J, the junction kept 12 bases outside the gene matches. Germline CDR1 is GTSNPN and CDR2 is SVGIG (reference sequence). This CDR3 spans 17 amino acids.

The V and J genes are TRBV7-8 and TRBJ1-3; no clear D gene. The germline gives CDR1 SGHVS, CDR2 FQNEAQ. The V gene lost 3 bases and the J gene lost 0 bases, with 9 bases spanning the gap. The CDR3 extends over 15 amino acids. The CDR3: CASSFSRSSGNTIYF. CDR3 nucleotides: TGTGCCAGCAGCTTCTCCCGGAGCTCTGGAAACACCATATATTTT.

The rearrangement links TRBV5-1 to TRBJ2-5, with 9 bases identical to TRBD2. This CDR3 has 15 amino acids. Germline CDR1 reads SGHRS; CDR2 reads YFSETQ. V dropped 0 bases and J dropped 4; count of bases not matched to a gene: 4. CDR3 loop: CASSLDSGRSETQYF. CDR3 nucleotides: TGCGCCAGCAGCTTGGATAGCGGGAGATCAGAGACCCAGTACTTC. The full variable domain, with the rest looked up from reference TRBV5-1 and TRBJ2-5, is KAGVTQTPRYLIKTRGQQVTLSCSPISGHRSVSWYQQTPGQGLQFLFEYFSETQRNKGNFPGRFSGRQFSNSRSEMNVSTLELGDSALYLCASSLDSGRSETQYFGPGTRLLVL.

The V gene is TRBV24-1, the J gene TRBJ2-2; D gene unclear. Germline assignment: CDR1 KGHDR and CDR2 SFDVKD. V dropped 2 bases and J dropped 0 bases, with 9 bases sitting between them. This CDR3 is built from 16 residues. The CDR3 reads CATSDSPSTNTGELFF. The CDR3 DNA follows: TGTGCCACCAGTGATTCGCCTAGTACGAACACCGGGGAGCTGTTTTTT.

The rearrangement uses TRBV12-3 or TRBV12-4 and TRBJ2-7; 10 nucleotides match TRBD1. The length of the CDR3 is 19 residues. The trim removed 4 bases at V and 4 bases at J, leaving 19 bases unmatched. The CDR3 loop reads CASSSRQGAYLLAVYEQYV. CDR3 nucleotides: TGTGCCAGCAGTTCCAGACAGGGGGCTTATTTGCTAGCGGTTTACGAGCAGTACGTC.

This clonotype was found a few times. The CDR3 DNA sequence: TGTGCCATCAGCACTAGCGGAGCTGGGGGAGATACGCAGTATTTT. Amino acids: CAISTSGAGGDTQYF. V gene TRBV10-3 combines with J gene TRBJ2-3; 8 bases align to TRBD2. Germline trimming cut 6 bases from V and 5 bases from J; bases unmatched to any gene: 10. The CDR3 length is 15 residues. Germline CDR1 is ENHRY and CDR2 is SYGVKD.

The rearrangement links TRBV12-5 to TRBJ2-1, with D tentatively TRBD1 or TRBD2 (6 bases each). CDR1 and CDR2 (germline): LGHNT, FRNRAP. The CDR3 runs 16 residues. V lost 0 bases and J lost 8, with 17 bases in between. In DNA form, the CDR3 reads TGTGCTAGTGGTTTGGTAGGGGGAGCGGGCCCTCATGAGCAGTTCTTC. Its translation is CASGLVGGAGPHEQFF.